A selection of T cell receptor beta chains follows, all from one sample in a study of cytomegalovirus exposure and HLA in healthy donors. Sequenced by immunoSEQ multiplex PCR; TCRdb stores in-frame clones only, minus some. The specimen's table records about 200,000 clones. Material: PBMCs. These receptors were collected from a girl aged 2-10 years in good health and CMV-seropositive. Each CDR3 is given with its conserved first and last residue. A D gene is named only where the DNA matches it firmly.

V gene	D gene	J gene	CDR3 DNA	CDR3 protein
TRBV6-5	-	TRBJ1-5	TGTGCCAGCAGTGACAGATATAGCAATCAGCCCCAGCATTTT	CASSDRYSNQPQHF
TRBV28	TRBD1	TRBJ1-1	TGTGCCAGCAGTTTGGTTGACAGGGGATGGCCTGAAGCTTTCTTT	CASSLVDRGWPEAFF
TRBV19	-	TRBJ1-5	TGTGCCAGTAGGATAGGTTCGGAGCCCCAGCATTTT	CASRIGSEPQHF
TRBV11-3	-	TRBJ2-2	TGTGCCAGCAGCTTAGGGTCCGGGGTCACCGGGGAGCTGTTTTTT	CASSLGSGVTGELFF
TRBV19	-	TRBJ2-7	TGTGCCAGTAGTTCCCTGACAGGTGGTAGTTCGGGCGAGCAGTACTTC	CASSSLTGGSSGEQYF
TRBV27	TRBD1	TRBJ1-5	TGTGCCAGCAGCCCAGGGGGCAGAGGTCAGCCCCAGCATTTT	CASSPGGRGQPQHF
TRBV14	-	TRBJ1-3	TGTGCCAGCAGCCAAGTGGGCACCTACTCTGGAAACACCATATATTTT	CASSQVGTYSGNTIYF
TRBV28	-	TRBJ2-1	TGTGCCAGCAGTTCCACGGACAGCCCCACGATCTTC	CASSSTDSPTIF
TRBV2	TRBD1	TRBJ2-1	TGTGCCAGCAGTGTGAAGGGCAGGGGGCTCAATGAGCAGTTCTTC	CASSVKGRGLNEQFF
TRBV5-1	TRBD2	TRBJ2-1	TGCGCCAGCAGCTGGAACGGACCGGGACTAGCGGGAGGGTCTGAGCAGTTCTTC	CASSWNGPGLAGGSEQFF
TRBV5-1	-	TRBJ2-5	TGCGCCAGCAGCTTGGTCCAACAAGAGACCCAGTACTTC	CASSLVQQETQYF